The next 27 T cell receptor beta chains were all read from a single sample in a study of CD8+ T cells in alopecia areata. A panel of CD4, CD8alpha, NKG2D, NKG2ACE and other markers served to sort pooled cutaneous lymph node cells. cDNA reverse transcribed from extracted RNA served as the sequencing template. Repertoires were generated with immunoSEQ multiplex PCR, while TCRdb's copy carries only in-frame clones and drops some. The sample presents 200,000 to 300,000 clones, none singletons. The sequencing input was CD4+ T cells sorted from a lymph node. These receptors came from a C3H/HeJ mouse with alopecia areata. Strain haplotype at MHC: H2-k.

Of note for this clone: The gene names here belong to mouse. Read data end 4 residues before the CDR3 end; the end is taken from the germline J gene. At the DNA level, this CDR3 is encoded by other sequences in the same sample as well. J is TRBJ2-5 and V is TRBV19, with TRBD2 matching 7 bases. Looked up from germline, CDR1 is FNHDT and CDR2 is SITEND (reference sequence). There are 13 residues in the CDR3. Germline trimming cut 4 bases from V and 2 bases from J; bases unmatched to any gene: 1. The CDR3 protein is CASSRTGQDTQYF. The sequenced CDR3 bases are TGTGCCAGCAGTCGGACTGGCCAAGAC.

As for this clone: Here the gene names and germline are mouse. Read coverage stops 4 residues before the CDR3 terminus; the germline J gene supplies the remainder. The chain is built from TRBV19 and TRBJ2-5; 7 bases match TRBD2. Trimming removed 6 bases from V and 2 bases from J; junction bases left unmatched: 6. The CDR3 is 14 amino acids. CDR1 and CDR2 (germline): FNHDT, SITEND (reference sequence). The CDR3 DNA, read in part, is TGTGCCAGCACCGTACTGGGGTCCCAAGAC. Translation gives CASTVLGSQD. The whole CDR3 sequence is CASTVLGSQDTQYF.

This clone was observed a few times. Any gene name here is a mouse gene name. The read falls 4 residues short of the CDR3 end, and the missing part is taken from the germline J gene. This chain joins TRBV14 and TRBJ2-5, with D hard to call. This CDR3 spans 14 amino acids. Trimming stripped 2 bases from V and 0 bases from J, with 7 bases between. CDR1 and CDR2 (germline): SGHDT, FRDEAV. Here the CDR3 reads CASSLGFNQDTQYF. CDR3 DNA (partial): TGTGCCAGCAGTTTAGGGTTTAACCAAGAC.

This clone has just a few counts. Mouse gene names and germline throughout. Read coverage stops 4 residues before the CDR3 terminus; the germline J gene supplies the remainder. The same CDR3 is also encoded by other DNA sequences in this sample. This rearrangement joins TRBV13-3 to TRBJ2-2; 8 bases align to TRBD1. CDR1 is NNHDY, CDR2 SYVADS, per germline. V gave up 6 bases and J gave up 1 base; unmatched junction bases: 2. CDR3 size: 14 residues. CDR3 DNA, as far as it was read: TGTGCCAGCAAGACAGGGGTAAACACCGGG. It yields the protein CASKTGVNTG. The entire CDR3 is CASKTGVNTGQLYF. The complete variable domain, with remaining parts taken from reference TRBV13-3 and TRBJ2-2, reads EAAVTQSPRSKVAVTGGKVTLSCHQTNNHDYMYWYRQDTGHGLRLIHYSYVADSTEKGDIPDGYKASRPSQENFSLILELASLSQTAVYFCASKTGVNTGQLYFGEGSKLTVL.

This clone has a handful of counts. Genes and germline come from the mouse. The read finishes 4 residues shy of the CDR3 end, and the germline J gene is used to complete it. The rearrangement uses TRBV13-1 and TRBJ2-1; 8 bases are a match to TRBD2. The CDR3 covers 14 residues. Germline V gives CDR1 NSHNY, CDR2 SYGAGN. Unmatched junction bases numbered 2, after V lost 3 bases and J lost 3 bases. CDR3 DNA (partial): TGTGCCAGCAGTGGGACTGGGCCCTATGCT. Residues: CASSGTGPYA. The CDR3, in full, reads CASSGTGPYAEQFF.

Notes on this clone: The listed genes are named as in mouse. The read terminates 4 residues ahead of where the CDR3 ends, so the germline J gene completes it. The chain couples TRBV19 to TRBJ2-3, with TRBD1 matching 7 bases. The ends lost 6 bases at V and 1 base at J; junction bases unmatched: 5. There are 14 residues in the CDR3. Germline V gene data show CDR1 as FNHDT and CDR2 as SITEND (reference sequence). CDR3 in amino acids: CASTSGTGAETLYF. CDR3 bases read: TGTGCCAGCACCTCCGGGACAGGTGCAGAA.

Of note for this clone: The gene names given are mouse names. The CDR3 end is not reached by the read, which stops 4 residues before it; the germline J gene fills it in. V is TRBV1 and J is TRBJ2-3; possible D gene TRBD2, 6 bases. This CDR3 comprises 17 residues. Germline lookup yields CDR1 NSQYPW and CDR2 LRSPGD (reference sequence). V shed 1 base and J shed 0 bases, with 14 bases lying between them. CDR3 DNA (partial): TGCACCTGCAGTGCAGCGGTGTGGGGGACTAGTGCAGAA. Its protein product is CTCSAAVWGTSAE. The CDR3 in its entirety is CTCSAAVWGTSAETLYF.

Regarding this clone: Each gene name is a mouse one. With the read ending 4 residues before the CDR3 end, the germline J gene is used to fill in that end. This sample also contains other DNA sequences that code for the same CDR3. V gene TRBV14 combines with J gene TRBJ2-3; 7 bases are a match to TRBD2. Looked up from germline, CDR1 is SGHDT and CDR2 is FRDEAV. The CDR3 runs 14 residues. Losses at the gene ends were 4 bases for V and 1 base for J; bases not matched to a gene: 3. The CDR3 DNA, read in part, is TGTGCCAGCAGTCTCCTGGGGGGTGCAGAA. Its protein is CASSLLGGAE. The whole CDR3 protein is CASSLLGGAETLYF.

This clone was counted between two and nine times. Genes here carry mouse names. The sequenced fragment ends 4 residues before the CDR3 boundary, so the rest is inferred from the germline J gene. Other DNA sequences from this sample encode an identical CDR3 as well. This chain links TRBV5 with TRBJ2-4; D is perhaps TRBD2 (6 bases). This CDR3 has 13 residues. Germline assignment: CDR1 LGHNA and CDR2 YNLKQL (reference sequence). CDR3 DNA (partial): TGTGCCAGCAGCCAAGATGGGGGAAAC. Its protein product is CASSQDGGN. The full-length CDR3 reads as CASSQDGGNTLYF.

In its sample, this clone was seen a few times. Gene names are mouse gene names. The read ends 4 residues early relative to the CDR3; the germline J gene fills the gap. The chain couples TRBV13-3 to TRBJ2-5; TRBD1 is a possible D gene (6 bases). The CDR3 loop spans 13 amino acids. The germline V gene has CDR1 NNHDY and CDR2 SYVADS. With 8 bases removed from V and 2 bases from J, the gap between germline ends came to 12 bases. CDR3 amino acids: CASAGHLQDTQYF. Partial CDR3 DNA: TGTGCCAGTGCGGGACACCTCCAAGAC.

This clone was seen more than once but under ten times. The genes are named according to mouse. The CDR3 is cut off 4 residues early in the read; its end comes from the germline J gene. The V and J genes are TRBV13-2 and TRBJ2-1; D is perhaps TRBD2 (5 bases). Germline CDR1 NNHNN, CDR2 SYGAGS (reference sequence). The CDR3 covers 13 residues. Trimming cost V 5 bases and J 3 bases, with 9 bases left between them. The CDR3 spells CASGDLFYAEQFF. The sequenced CDR3 bases are TGTGCCAGCGGGGACTTATTCTATGCT.

This clone was counted between two and nine times. Mouse gene names apply. The DNA ends 4 residues before the CDR3 does, and the rest of the CDR3 is filled in from the germline J gene. The rearrangement links TRBV5 to TRBJ2-3; a weak D match, TRBD1 (6 bases). The CDR3 is 16 residues long. V gave up 0 bases and J gave up 1 base, with 11 bases separating them. Germline CDR1 reads LGHNA; CDR2 reads YNLKQL (reference sequence). CDR3 DNA (partial): TGTGCCAGCAGCCAAGAAACAGGGAGCGGTGCAGAA. Amino acids: CASSQETGSGAE. The full CDR3 is CASSQETGSGAETLYF.

This clone has a handful of counts. These gene names are mouse names. The read ends 4 residues before the CDR3 terminus; that terminus is restored from the germline J gene. The chain couples TRBV13-2 to TRBJ2-7; D is ambiguous. CDR3 length: 12 amino acids. The germline CDR1 and CDR2 sequences are NNHNN and SYGAGS (reference sequence). CDR3 sequence reads: CASGLQKYEQYF. The part of the CDR3 DNA that was read is TGTGCCAGCGGGCTACAGAAATAT.

About this clone itself: The genes are named according to mouse. This CDR3 is CASSIPGGSNTGQLYF. The sequenced CDR3 bases are TGTGCCAGCAGTATCCCAGGGGGCTCTAACACCGGG. The rearrangement uses TRBV19 and TRBJ2-2; 8 positions match TRBD1. The read halts 4 residues ahead of the CDR3 end, with the missing end drawn from the germline J gene. Germline-derived CDR1 and CDR2 are FNHDT and SITEND (reference sequence). V was clipped by 2 bases and J by 2 bases; unmatched bases: 5. The CDR3 has 16 amino acids.

On this clone: Germline and genes here are mouse. The CDR3 goes on 4 residues after the read ends, and that part is filled in from the germline J gene. The same CDR3 can be traced to other DNA sequences in this sample. The chain is built from TRBV5 and TRBJ2-2; 9 positions match TRBD2. CDR1 and CDR2 from the germline V gene are LGHNA and YNLKQL (reference sequence). CDR3 length: 16 amino acids. V lost 3 bases and J lost 0; bases outside the gene matches: 2. CDR3 loop: CASSQRLGANTGQLYF. The sequenced CDR3 bases are TGTGCCAGCAGCCAGAGACTGGGGGCAAACACCGGG.

Worth noting for this clone: Any gene name here is a mouse gene name. Sequencing ends 4 residues short of the CDR3 end; the germline J gene provides the rest. J is TRBJ2-5 and V is TRBV19, with a tentative D call TRBD1 (6 bases). The CDR3 spans 13 residues. Germline CDR1 is FNHDT and CDR2 is SITEND (reference sequence). CDR3 bases read: TGTGCCAGCAGTATCCCAGGGGTGGAC. It is translated as CASSIPGVD. The full CDR3 reads CASSIPGVDTQYF. Filled out from reference TRBV19 and TRBJ2-5, the complete variable domain reads GGIITQTPKFLIGQEGQKLTLKCQQNFNHDTMYWYRQDSGKGLRLIYYSITENDLQKGDLSEGYDASREKKSSFSLTVTSAQKNEMAVFLCASSIPGVDTQYFGPGTRLLVL.

Remarks on this clone: The listed genes are named as in mouse. The read comes to an end 4 residues before the CDR3 does, leaving the germline J gene to fill in the end. This sequence joins TRBV13-3 and TRBJ2-5; tentatively, D is TRBD1 (6 bases). Germline V gives CDR1 NNHDY, CDR2 SYVADS. Trimming stripped 6 bases from V and 3 bases from J, with 11 bases between. This CDR3 comprises 13 residues. The CDR3 region is CASNRDIQDTQYF. The covered CDR3 bases are TGTGCCAGCAACCGGGACATACAAGAC. The full variable domain, in which reference TRBV13-3 and TRBJ2-5 provide the parts outside the CDR3, is EAAVTQSPRSKVAVTGGKVTLSCHQTNNHDYMYWYRQDTGHGLRLIHYSYVADSTEKGDIPDGYKASRPSQENFSLILELASLSQTAVYFCASNRDIQDTQYFGPGTRLLVL.

This clone was detected a few times. The genes are named according to mouse. With the read ending 4 residues before the CDR3 end, the germline J gene is used to fill in that end. The chain recombines TRBV5 with TRBJ2-5; 7 bases match TRBD2. The CDR3 totals 15 residues. Germline assignment: CDR1 LGHNA and CDR2 YNLKQL (reference sequence). With 4 bases clipped from V and 2 bases from J, the junction kept 6 bases outside the gene matches. CDR3 bases read: TGTGCCAGCAGCCCCCACGGGGGGGTCCAAGAC. It translates to CASSPHGGVQD. In full, the CDR3 is CASSPHGGVQDTQYF.

As regards this clone: Genes and germline are mouse. Read coverage stops 4 residues before the CDR3 terminus; the germline J gene supplies the remainder. V gene TRBV13-3 combines with J gene TRBJ2-2; 11 bases map to TRBD2. The CDR3 covers 17 residues. The germline gives CDR1 NNHDY, CDR2 SYVADS. With 0 bases clipped from V and 4 bases from J, the junction kept 5 bases outside the gene matches. The CDR3 region is CASSDEGLGARTGQLYF. Partial CDR3 DNA: TGTGCCAGCAGTGATGAGGGACTGGGGGCTCGCACCGGG.

Concerning this clone: Mouse names are used for the genes. The read comes to an end 4 residues before the CDR3 does, leaving the germline J gene to fill in the end. The chain carries TRBV17 and TRBJ2-5, with 10 bases aligning to TRBD1. The germline V gene has CDR1 MNHDT and CDR2 YYDKIL. This CDR3 spans 14 amino acids. CDR3 loop: CASSSGTGEDTQYF. Incomplete CDR3 DNA: TGTGCTAGCAGTAGCGGGACAGGGGAAGAC.

This clone was seen repeatedly, ten times or more. Gene and germline names: mouse. Sequencing ends 4 residues short of the CDR3 end; the germline J gene provides the rest. The chain is built from TRBV1 and TRBJ2-1; 7 bases line up with TRBD1. V shed 4 bases and J 5 bases; nucleotides not matched to a gene: 8. CDR3 length: 15 amino acids. The germline V gene has CDR1 NSQYPW and CDR2 LRSPGD (reference sequence). The CDR3: CTCSGQQGLDAEQFF. CDR3 DNA, as far as it was read: TGCACCTGCAGTGGACAACAGGGGCTGGATGCT.

With regard to this clone: Gene names and germline match the mouse. The CDR3 is cut off 4 residues early in the read; its end comes from the germline J gene. This same CDR3 is encoded by further DNA sequences in the sample. This chain connects TRBV5 to TRBJ1-2, with TRBD1 matching 9 bases. With 4 bases clipped from V and 3 bases from J, the junction kept 3 bases outside the gene matches. CDR3 length: 14 amino acids. Germline CDR1 LGHNA, CDR2 YNLKQL (reference sequence). Partial CDR3 DNA: TGTGCCAGCAGCCCGGGACAGGGATACTCC. It codes for CASSPGQGYS. The entire CDR3 is CASSPGQGYSDYTF.

As for this clone: Genes and germline come from the mouse. The CDR3 loop is CAWNLGGGRAETLYF. Incomplete CDR3 DNA: TGTGCCTGGAATCTGGGGGGAGGACGTGCAGAA. The chain links TRBV31 to TRBJ2-3; 8 bases align to TRBD2. The sequenced fragment ends 4 residues before the CDR3 boundary, so the rest is inferred from the germline J gene. V lost 4 bases, J lost 1 base, and 7 bases stayed unmatched. The CDR3 has 15 residues. CDR1 GKSSPN and CDR2 SITVG come from the germline V gene.

This clone was seen only a few times. Mouse germline and gene names are used. The read comes to an end 4 residues before the CDR3 does, leaving the germline J gene to fill in the end. The gene calls are TRBV19 and TRBJ2-7, with 11 bases aligning to TRBD2. The CDR3 sequence is 14 residues long. Trimming at V came to 4 bases and at J to 3 bases, leaving 3 bases not matched to a gene. Germline V lookup: CDR1 FNHDT, CDR2 SITEND (reference sequence). CDR3 loop: CASSVTGGGYEQYF. CDR3 DNA, as far as it was read: TGTGCCAGCAGTGTGACTGGGGGGGGCTAT.

For this clone: Gene names and germline match the mouse. The read finishes 3 residues shy of the CDR3 end, and the germline J gene is used to complete it. The chain recombines TRBV29 with TRBJ1-6, with TRBD1 as a possible D gene (5 bases). TRBJ1-6 is flagged as an ORF with uncertain function. The CDR3 loop spans 15 amino acids. Germline CDR1 MSHET, CDR2 SYDVDS. Trimming left V 3 bases short and J 4 bases short, with 10 bases between. The CDR3 reads CASSFRSGYNSPLYF. The CDR3 bases that were read are TGTGCTAGCAGTTTCCGCTCAGGGTATAATTCGCCC.

This clone has only a few counts. Genes and germline are mouse. The read is 4 residues too short to cover the CDR3 end, so that end is filled in from the germline J gene. J is TRBJ2-1 and V is TRBV5, with TRBD2 matching over 12 bases. CDR1 is LGHNA, CDR2 YNLKQL, per germline (reference sequence). The J segment lost 1 base and the V segment lost 4 bases, leaving 5 bases of the junction unmatched. The CDR3 has 17 residues. The sequenced CDR3 bases are TGTGCCAGCAGCCCAGGGACTGGGGGGCCAAACTATGCT. Translation: CASSPGTGGPNYA. The CDR3 in its entirety is CASSPGTGGPNYAEQFF.

Only a few counts were recorded for this clone. Genes here carry mouse names. The same CDR3 can be traced to other DNA sequences in this sample. Partial CDR3 DNA: TGCACCTGCAGTGCAGAGACTGGGGGGCAAGAC. Protein sequence: CTCSAETGGQD. The whole CDR3 protein reads CTCSAETGGQDTQYF. The rearrangement links TRBV1 to TRBJ2-5; 10 bases match TRBD2. Read sequence stops 4 residues before the CDR3 end, and the germline J gene provides the missing end. V shed 0 bases and J 3 bases; nucleotides not matched to a gene: 0. Germline CDR1 NSQYPW, CDR2 LRSPGD (reference sequence). The CDR3 length is 15 residues.